The 14 T cell receptor beta chains listed next were all sequenced from one sample in a study of response to subunit inactivated influenza vaccine. TCRdb independently ran MiXCR on the RT-PCR reads; one entry per CDR3 protein. The table lists about 300,000 distinct CDR3 sequences, about a fifth of them singletons, with about a tenth in the top ten. Here the sequenced sample was PBMCs from blood, taken roughly 20 months after vaccination. Receptor source: a man aged 50-75 years who received an inactivated influenza vaccine.

The chain uses TRBV18 and TRBJ2-5, with 9 bases matching TRBD2. There are 16 residues in the CDR3. The trim removed 1 base at V and 3 bases at J, leaving 6 bases unmatched. From germline, CDR1 is KGHSH and CDR2 LQKENI. DNA for the CDR3: TGTGCCAGCTCACCACGAATAGCGGGAGTGGAAGAGACCCAGTACTTC. It encodes CASSPRIAGVEETQYF.

This clonotype has more than one count but fewer than ten. The rearrangement uses TRBV2 and TRBJ2-5; D gene unclear. Germline V gene data show CDR1 as SNHLY and CDR2 as FYNNEI. The CDR3 totals 16 residues. V lost 2 bases and J lost 5, with 18 bases in between. CDR3 coding DNA: TGTGCCAGCAGTGAATCACCCAGCGTCAGCAGGGAGACCCAGTACTTC. Its protein is CASSESPSVSRETQYF.

This clonotype was detected a few times. The V gene is TRBV10-3, the J gene TRBJ1-5, with 9 nucleotides matching TRBD1. Looked up from germline, CDR1 is ENHRY and CDR2 is SYGVKD. V was clipped by 6 bases and J by 7 bases; unmatched bases: 4. The CDR3 consists of 13 residues. Here the CDR3 reads CAISRDREQPQHF. As DNA, the CDR3 is TGTGCCATCAGCCGGGACAGGGAACAGCCCCAGCATTTT.

In its sample, this clonotype was seen once. V usage is TRBV5-1 and J usage is TRBJ2-3; D gene unclear. The CDR3 runs 14 residues. Germline-derived CDR1 and CDR2 are SGHRS and YFSETQ. Trimming took off 0 bases at V and 2 bases at J, with 7 bases between the two ends. The CDR3 coding sequence is TGCGCCAGCAGCTTGGAGGGTTTCACAGATACGCAGTATTTT. Protein product: CASSLEGFTDTQYF.

The genes are TRBV20-1 and TRBJ1-3; 9 nucleotides match TRBD1. With V trimmed by 3 bases and J by 2 bases, 5 bases remained unmatched. CDR1 and CDR2 from the germline V gene are DFQATT and SNEGSKA (reference sequence). This CDR3 is 15 amino acids long. The CDR3 protein is CSAREDRGPGNTIYF. For the CDR3, the DNA is TGCAGTGCTAGGGAGGACAGGGGCCCTGGAAACACCATATATTTT.

This clonotype has just a few counts. Compared with germline, one end of the junction differs, possibly owing to a read error. The V gene is TRBV12-3 or TRBV12-4, the J gene TRBJ1-6; D remains unclear. The CDR3 extends over 12 amino acids. The CDR3 protein is CASSYIYSALHF. In DNA, the CDR3 is TGTGCCAGCAGTTATATCTATTCAGCCCTCCACTTT.

The V gene is TRBV10-3, the J gene TRBJ1-6, with D possibly TRBD1 on 5 matching bases. This CDR3 is built from 15 residues. Germline V lookup: CDR1 ENHRY, CDR2 SYGVKD. Between the trimmed V and J ends, which lost 6 bases and 2 bases, there was a span of 11 bases. Here the CDR3 DNA reads TGTGCCATCAGGGCGGAGGGACCCTATAATTCACCCCTCCACTTT. Its translation: CAIRAEGPYNSPLHF.

The sample holds a few counts of this clonotype. V and J are TRBV3-1 and TRBJ2-3, with TRBD2 identical over 11 bases. The germline V gene encodes CDR1 LGHDT and CDR2 YNNKEL (reference sequence). Unmatched junction bases numbered 3, after V lost 2 bases and J lost 5 bases. The CDR3 length is 15 residues. The CDR3 reads CASSQLAGGRDTQYF. CDR3 nucleotide sequence: TGTGCCAGCAGCCAACTAGCGGGGGGACGAGATACGCAGTATTTT.

The chain uses TRBV20-1 and TRBJ1-5, with D possibly matching TRBD1 (6 bases). This CDR3 is built from 14 residues. V lost 0 bases and J 5 bases, leaving 11 bases between the germline ends. Germline V gives CDR1 DFQATT, CDR2 SNEGSKA (reference sequence). The CDR3, as DNA: TGCAGTGCTAGAGATATACAGGGCCATCAGCCCCAGCATTTT. It encodes CSARDIQGHQPQHF.

This clonotype has more than one count but fewer than ten. V is TRBV27 and J is TRBJ2-7, with TRBD1 identical over 7 bases. The CDR3 has 13 residues. Losses at the gene ends were 10 bases for V and 4 bases for J; bases not matched to a gene: 10. The germline V gene encodes CDR1 MNHEY and CDR2 SMNVEV (reference sequence). DNA of the CDR3: TGTGCCACCCCCCGGGGACAGCAATACGAGCAGTACTTC. It codes for CATPRGQQYEQYF.

This clonotype has ten or more counts. The rearrangement joins TRBV2 to TRBJ1-4; possibly TRBD1 for D (6 bases). With 3 bases removed from V and 0 bases from J, the gap between germline ends came to 20 bases. This CDR3 comprises 19 residues. Germline-derived CDR1 and CDR2 are SNHLY and FYNNEI. The CDR3 DNA follows: TGTGCCAGCAGTGATCTCTGGACAGTTGGTGATCCAACTAATGAAAAACTGTTTTTT. Translating gives CASSDLWTVGDPTNEKLFF.

This clonotype was seen repeatedly, ten times or more. The chain recombines TRBV5-1 with TRBJ1-1; D is unresolved. This CDR3 comprises 14 residues. Trimming shortened V by 0 bases and J by 1 base, and 7 bases separated the two germline ends. In germline, CDR1 is SGHRS, CDR2 YFSETQ. The CDR3 is CASSLGSSNTEAFF. Written as DNA, the CDR3 is TGCGCCAGCAGCTTGGGCAGCTCGAACACTGAAGCTTTCTTT. The full variable domain, in which reference TRBV5-1 and TRBJ1-1 provide the parts outside the CDR3, is KAGVTQTPRYLIKTRGQQVTLSCSPISGHRSVSWYQQTPGQGLQFLFEYFSETQRNKGNFPGRFSGRQFSNSRSEMNVSTLELGDSALYLCASSLGSSNTEAFFGQGTRLTVV.

Here the CDR3 reads CASSRSGGITEAFF. The CDR3 nucleotides read TGTGCCAGCAGCCGATCAGGGGGGATCACTGAAGCTTTCTTT. This sequence joins TRBV3-1 and TRBJ1-1; TRBD1 agrees at 7 bases. Germline CDR1 and CDR2: LGHDT and YNNKEL (reference sequence). Trimming took 4 bases from V and 4 from J; bases not matched to a gene: 6. This CDR3 has 14 amino acids. Combining the CDR3 with reference TRBV3-1 and TRBJ1-1 gives the whole variable domain DTAVSQTPKYLVTQMGNDKSIKCEQNLGHDTMYWYKQDSKKFLKIMFSYNNKELIINETVPNRFSPKSPDKAHLNLHINSLELGDSAVYFCASSRSGGITEAFFGQGTRLTVV.

V is TRBV7-2 and J is TRBJ2-1, with D uncertain. Germline V gives CDR1 SGHTA, CDR2 FQGNSA. The V end was cut by 4 bases, the J end by 0 bases, with 10 bases between. The CDR3 sequence is 15 residues long. Written as DNA, the CDR3 is TGTGCCAGCAGCTCGTACTGGAGCTCCTACAATGAGCAGTTCTTC. It encodes CASSSYWSSYNEQFF.